One and the same sample provided the 30 T cell receptor beta chains below, sequenced in a study of blood T cell repertoires in COVID-19. Generated by immunoSEQ multiplex PCR, the TCRdb table keeps only in-frame clones and is missing some. The sample has roughly 200,000 clones; around 86% are singletons. Sequenced: PBMCs or T cells enriched from blood (not recorded which). The receptors shown here come from a man younger than 45 in a cohort exposed to, infected with or recovered from COVID-19 (not recorded which).

The chain has TRBV4-1 and TRBJ1-2; D gene ambiguous. CDR1 and CDR2 (germline): MGHRA, YSYEKL. The ends were cut back, 0 bases at V and 8 bases at J, with 13 bases in the middle. This CDR3 comprises 14 residues. CDR3 coding DNA: TGCGCCAGCAGCCAAGAGAGCCCCGAGGAGGGCTACACCTTC. This encodes CASSQESPEEGYTF.

This clone appeared a single time. The chain combines TRBV5-1 with TRBJ2-3, with TRBD1 matching 7 bases. V lost 3 bases, J lost 5 bases, and 9 bases stayed unmatched. Germline CDR1 and CDR2: SGHRS and YFSETQ. The CDR3 length is 15 residues. DNA for the CDR3: TGCGCCAGCAGCTCTCCGGGACAGTCCCTAGATACGCAGTATTTT. Translation: CASSSPGQSLDTQYF.

This sequence joins TRBV9 and TRBJ2-5, with TRBD2 identical over 13 bases. V shed 0 bases and J 4 bases; nucleotides not matched to a gene: 3. The CDR3 length is 16 residues. The germline V gene has CDR1 SGDLS and CDR2 YYNGEE. CDR3 coding DNA: TGTGCCAGCAGCGTAGGGACTAGCGGGAGTGGAGAGACCCAGTACTTC. This gives the protein CASSVGTSGSGETQYF.

This chain links TRBV27 with TRBJ2-7; 7 bases fit TRBD2. The CDR3 totals 15 residues. Germline CDR1 is MNHEY and CDR2 is SMNVEV (reference sequence). J was trimmed by 5 bases and V by 1 base; bases with no gene match: 8. The CDR3 DNA reads as TGTGCCAGCAGTTTATGGGGGGGATTGAAGGACGAGCAGTACTTC. Its translation is CASSLWGGLKDEQYF.

The rearrangement links TRBV5-1 to TRBJ1-2; D gene uncertain. V dropped 0 bases and J dropped 3 bases, with 15 bases sitting between them. The CDR3 spans 16 residues. CDR1 and CDR2 from the germline V gene are SGHRS and YFSETQ. The CDR3 DNA follows: TGCGCCAGCAGCTTGGTGCAGAACAGCTTAGACTATGGCTACACCTTC. It encodes CASSLVQNSLDYGYTF.

This clone occurred a few times. This sequence joins TRBV19 and TRBJ2-3; D remains ambiguous. V was clipped by 1 base and J by 2 bases, with 7 bases between them. The germline V gene has CDR1 LNHDA and CDR2 SQIVND (reference sequence). The CDR3 spans 14 residues. CDR3 DNA: TGTGCCAGTAGTATAGGAGCGAACACAGATACGCAGTATTTT. Residues: CASSIGANTDTQYF.

This chain connects TRBV10-3 to TRBJ2-1; tentative D call: TRBD2 (6 bases). Germline assignment: CDR1 ENHRY and CDR2 SYGVKD. Trimming cost V 8 bases and J 6 bases, with 11 bases left between them. The CDR3 runs to 12 residues. The CDR3 coding sequence is TGTGCCATCTCTAGCGCCCTCAATGAGCAGTTCTTC. Protein product: CAISSALNEQFF.

This sequence joins TRBV5-1 and TRBJ2-5; 10 nucleotides agree with TRBD2. The V gene's germline CDR1 is SGHRS and CDR2 YFSETQ. The length of the CDR3 is 16 residues. V trimming: 5 bases; J trimming: 2 bases; junction bases outside the gene matches: 9. The CDR3 loop reads CASSTTSGMSQETQYF. The CDR3 region has the DNA TGCGCCAGCAGTACAACTAGCGGGATGAGTCAAGAGACCCAGTACTTC.

The CDR3, as DNA: TGTGCCAGCAGTACGTCAGACAGGGTCAATGAGCAGTTCTTC. This codes for CASSTSDRVNEQFF. V usage is TRBV28 and J usage is TRBJ2-1; TRBD1 aligns across 7 bases. This CDR3 is built from 14 residues. The trim removed 5 bases at V and 6 bases at J, leaving 7 bases unmatched. Germline CDR1 MDHEN, CDR2 SYDVKM.

As to this clone: Mismatch with germline at one junction end may stem from a read error. This chain connects TRBV7-7 to TRBJ2-1; TRBD1 matches 8 bases. The CDR3 is 15 residues long. In germline, CDR1 is SSHAT, CDR2 FNYEAQ (reference sequence). CDR3 sequence: CASSTGQGLGNEQFF. CDR3 coding DNA: TGTGCTAGCAGCACCGGACAGGGTCTGGGCAATGAGCAGTTCTTC.

The chain combines TRBV7-2 with TRBJ1-6, with a possible D match to TRBD1 (6 bases). The CDR3 consists of 15 residues. CDR1 SGHTA and CDR2 FQGNSA come from the germline V gene. V was shortened by 2 bases and J by 8 bases, with 13 bases between the two germline ends. This chain's CDR3 is CASSLYLGGHSPLHF. CDR3 sequence (DNA): TGTGCCAGCAGCTTATATCTAGGGGGACATTCACCCCTCCACTTT.

A single count supports this clone. The rearrangement links TRBV7-6 to TRBJ2-1; the D is unclear. The CDR3 consists of 17 residues. Trimming cost V 3 bases and J 6 bases, with 21 bases left between them. From germline, CDR1 is SGHVS and CDR2 FNYEAQ. CDR3 in DNA: TGTGCCAGCAGCTTTATTTCTGGAGACCTAGGAGTCAATGAGCAGTTCTTC. Translated: CASSFISGDLGVNEQFF.

The chain uses TRBV18 and TRBJ1-1, with D possibly being TRBD1 (5 bases). The germline V gene has CDR1 KGHSH and CDR2 LQKENI. V lost 0 bases and J 4 bases, leaving 9 bases between the germline ends. This CDR3 has 14 amino acids. CDR3 region: CASSPPGRSTEAFF. Written as DNA, the CDR3 is TGTGCCAGCTCACCACCGGGGCGCAGCACTGAAGCTTTCTTT.

J is TRBJ2-7 and V is TRBV6-5; D remains unclear. In germline, CDR1 is MNHEY, CDR2 SVGAGI. This CDR3 spans 12 amino acids. The CDR3, as DNA: TGTGCAACTACTACCCTCTCCTACGAGCAGTACTTC. Amino acid sequence: CATTTLSYEQYF.

The chain employs TRBV24-1 and TRBJ2-5; 11 nucleotides line up with TRBD1. Germline V gene lookup returns CDR1 KGHDR and CDR2 SFDVKD. The CDR3 has 15 residues. J was trimmed by 10 bases and V by 1 base; bases with no gene match: 7. The chain's CDR3 is CATSDFPGTGGVQYF. The CDR3 DNA sequence: TGTGCCACCAGTGATTTCCCCGGGACAGGGGGGGTCCAGTACTTC.

This clone was seen repeatedly, ten times or more. The V gene is TRBV25-1, the J gene TRBJ2-7; TRBD2 aligns across 8 bases. Looked up from germline, CDR1 is MGHDK and CDR2 is SYGVNS. The CDR3 has 15 residues. Trimming at V came to 8 bases and at J to 7 bases, leaving 16 bases not matched to a gene. The CDR3 loop is CASERTGRAPREQYF. The CDR3, as DNA: TGTGCCAGCGAAAGAACCGGGAGGGCTCCTAGGGAGCAGTACTTC.

The chain employs TRBV6-5 and TRBJ1-3, with TRBD1 identical over 8 bases. V shed 4 bases, J shed 5 bases, and the junction held 10 bases outside the gene matches. The CDR3 consists of 16 residues. CDR1 and CDR2 (germline): MNHEY, SVGAGI. The CDR3 DNA sequence: TGTGCCAGCAGTTCCCAGGTCAGGGGGCCAAGAAACACCATATATTTT. It codes for CASSSQVRGPRNTIYF.

This chain connects TRBV15 to TRBJ2-1; tentatively, D is TRBD2 (6 bases). From germline, CDR1 is LNHNV and CDR2 YYDKDF (reference sequence). With 4 bases removed from V and 4 bases from J, the gap between germline ends came to 8 bases. This CDR3 comprises 13 residues. The CDR3 DNA follows: TGTGCCACCAGCACTAGCGTTTACAATGAGCAGTTCTTC. It translates to CATSTSVYNEQFF.

The chain recombines TRBV7-2 with TRBJ2-5, with D hard to call. V was cut by 5 bases and J by 1 base, with 5 bases left in between. Germline V gives CDR1 SGHTA, CDR2 FQGNSA. This CDR3 contains 12 residues. The CDR3 DNA reads TGTGCCAGCAGCCCCTCCCAAGAGACCCAGTACTTC. It translates to CASSPSQETQYF.

This clone was recorded a few times. V usage is TRBV11-2 and J usage is TRBJ1-1; 9 bases align to TRBD1. The CDR3 runs 16 residues. J was trimmed by 4 bases and V by 4 bases; bases with no gene match: 10. The germline gives CDR1 SGHAT, CDR2 FQNNGV. For the CDR3, the DNA is TGTGCCAGCAGCTCCCGGGACAGGGCCCTAGGCACTGAAGCTTTCTTT. Its protein is CASSSRDRALGTEAFF.

This chain links TRBV14 with TRBJ2-1; TRBD2 aligns across 13 bases. V lost 3 bases and J lost 0; bases outside the gene matches: 14. Germline V gene sequence: CDR1 SGHDN, CDR2 FVKESK. The CDR3 length is 21 residues. The chain's CDR3 is CASSHRPGLAGTTSSYNEQFF. In nucleotides, the CDR3 is TGTGCCAGCAGCCACAGACCGGGACTAGCGGGGACTACGAGCTCCTACAATGAGCAGTTCTTC.

The rearrangement joins TRBV18 to TRBJ2-6, with 7 bases that match TRBD1. The CDR3 is made up of 19 amino acids. CDR1 and CDR2 (germline): KGHSH, LQKENI. J was trimmed by 0 bases and V by 2 bases; bases with no gene match: 10. Here the CDR3 DNA reads TGTGCCAGCTCACCATTATCCGGGACAGACCGCTCTGGGGCCAACGTCCTGACTTTC. Amino acid sequence: CASSPLSGTDRSGANVLTF. Full variable domain (outside the CDR3, taken from reference TRBV18 and TRBJ2-6): NAGVMQNPRHLVRRRGQEARLRCSPMKGHSHVYWYRQLPEEGLKFMVYLQKENIIDESGMPKERFSAEFPKEGPSILRIQQVVRGDSAAYFCASSPLSGTDRSGANVLTFGAGSRLTVL.

The chain employs TRBV7-2 and TRBJ2-1; D is undetermined. Trimming pared 6 bases from V and 0 bases from J, leaving 12 bases between. The CDR3 spans 15 residues. The germline V gene encodes CDR1 SGHTA and CDR2 FQGNSA. CDR3 nucleotides: TGTGCCAGCAGTCAAACTCTGAGCTCCTACAATGAGCAGTTCTTC. Translated, it gives CASSQTLSSYNEQFF.

In its sample, this clone was seen a few times. This sequence joins TRBV3-1 (or the pseudogene TRBV3-2) and TRBJ1-1; D unresolved. Germline CDR1 is LGHDT and CDR2 is YNNKEL (reference sequence). CDR3 length: 15 residues. Trimming left V 0 bases short and J 3 bases short, with 11 bases between. The CDR3 loop is CASSQDVGGYTEAFF. The CDR3 coding sequence is TGTGCCAGCAGCCAAGATGTAGGAGGGTACACTGAAGCTTTCTTT.

The chain combines TRBV2 with TRBJ2-5, with TRBD2 matching 15 bases. J was trimmed by 5 bases and V by 1 base; bases with no gene match: 5. Germline V CDR1 and CDR2: SNHLY, FYNNEI. The CDR3 has 17 residues. Here the CDR3 DNA reads TGTGCCAGCAGTGAAGGGACTAGCGGGAGGGCCTGGGAGACCCAGTACTTC. Amino acid sequence: CASSEGTSGRAWETQYF.

The chain joins TRBV7-3 to TRBJ2-1, with 16 bases aligning to TRBD2. This CDR3 has 18 residues. The V and J ends lost 5 bases and 7 bases, in that order; junction bases with no gene match: 11. Looked up from germline, CDR1 is SGHTA and CDR2 is FQGTGA. The CDR3 region has the DNA TGTGCCAGCAGCGATTCGGGACTAGCGGGAGGGCGAGTTAATGAGCAGTTCTTC. Its translation is CASSDSGLAGGRVNEQFF.

The rearrangement uses TRBV5-1 and TRBJ1-4; D is undetermined. Germline-derived CDR1 and CDR2 are SGHRS and YFSETQ. V was shortened by 2 bases and J by 2 bases, with 13 bases between the two germline ends. This CDR3 has 16 residues. The CDR3 DNA sequence: TGCGCCAGCAGCTTTAACCCTATGCCCACTAATGAAAAACTGTTTTTT. Residues: CASSFNPMPTNEKLFF.

The chain joins TRBV6-4 to TRBJ1-2; unclear D gene. Looked up from germline, CDR1 is MRHNA and CDR2 is SNTAGT. Trimming cost V 6 bases and J 4 bases, with 18 bases left between them. The CDR3 is made up of 15 amino acids. CDR3 sequence reads: CASSEGPFDLYGYTF. DNA of the CDR3: TGTGCCAGCAGCGAGGGCCCTTTTGACCTCTATGGCTACACCTTC.

The chain is built from TRBV7-6 and TRBJ1-4; D gene ambiguous. The CDR3 runs to 15 residues. Germline CDR1 and CDR2: SGHVS and FNYEAQ. V lost 0 bases, J lost 2 bases, and 7 bases lay in between. The CDR3 region has the DNA TGTGCCAGCAGCTTAGCTTTCGAGACTAATGAAAAACTGTTTTTT. This encodes CASSLAFETNEKLFF.

The chain recombines TRBV24-1 with TRBJ2-7; D may be TRBD2 (5 bases). The germline gives CDR1 KGHDR, CDR2 SFDVKD. The CDR3 runs to 16 residues. Deletions cut 1 base from V and 6 bases from J, with 18 bases between. CDR3 DNA sequence: TGTGCCACCAGTGATTTACTTATTGGCGGGCTTTTCGAGCAGTACTTC. Amino acids: CATSDLLIGGLFEQYF.